Shown below are 2 T cell receptor beta chains from a single sample sequenced in a study of CD8 T cells in ankylosing spondylitis. TCRdb reprocessed the 5' RACE reads via MiXCR and lists one record per CDR3 protein. The table includes 250,000 to 400,000 distinct CDR3 sequences, roughly 12% detected once. Sequencing used blood, either unsorted or a sorted T cell fraction (not recorded which). These receptors all come from a female donor with ankylosing spondylitis or in good health (not recorded which).

This clonotype was counted ten times or more. The chain is built from TRBV4-1 and TRBJ2-1; 9 nucleotides match TRBD1. The V gene's germline CDR1 is MGHRA and CDR2 YSYEKL. Unmatched junction bases numbered 8, after V lost 3 bases and J lost 11 bases. The CDR3 length is 14 residues. This CDR3 is CASSHLGTGRQQFF. The CDR3 DNA reads TGCGCCAGCAGCCATCTAGGGACAGGGCGGCAGCAGTTCTTC.

This clonotype was counted ten times or more. The chain has TRBV7-6 and TRBJ2-6, with no clear D. Germline CDR1 reads SGHVS; CDR2 reads FNYEAQ. Between the trimmed V and J ends, which lost 2 bases and 1 base, there was a span of 9 bases. This CDR3 comprises 16 residues. In DNA, the CDR3 is TGTGCCAGCAGCTTAAGCGCGGCATCTGGGGCCAACGTCCTGACTTTC. Its protein is CASSLSAASGANVLTF.